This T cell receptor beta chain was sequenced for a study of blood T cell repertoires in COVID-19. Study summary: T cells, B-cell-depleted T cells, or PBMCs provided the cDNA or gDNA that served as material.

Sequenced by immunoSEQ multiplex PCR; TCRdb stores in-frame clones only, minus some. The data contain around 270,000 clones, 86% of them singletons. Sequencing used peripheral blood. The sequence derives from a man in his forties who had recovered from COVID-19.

CDR3 in amino acids: CAISGGGLYNEQFF. CDR3 DNA sequence: TGTGCCATATCGGGTGGGGGCCTCTACAATGAGCAGTTCTTC. The V gene is TRBV24-1, the J gene TRBJ2-1; TRBD1 might be the D (6 bases). V was trimmed by 11 bases and J by 3 bases, leaving 16 bases between them. This CDR3 comprises 14 residues. Germline values: CDR1 KGHDR, CDR2 SFDVKD.